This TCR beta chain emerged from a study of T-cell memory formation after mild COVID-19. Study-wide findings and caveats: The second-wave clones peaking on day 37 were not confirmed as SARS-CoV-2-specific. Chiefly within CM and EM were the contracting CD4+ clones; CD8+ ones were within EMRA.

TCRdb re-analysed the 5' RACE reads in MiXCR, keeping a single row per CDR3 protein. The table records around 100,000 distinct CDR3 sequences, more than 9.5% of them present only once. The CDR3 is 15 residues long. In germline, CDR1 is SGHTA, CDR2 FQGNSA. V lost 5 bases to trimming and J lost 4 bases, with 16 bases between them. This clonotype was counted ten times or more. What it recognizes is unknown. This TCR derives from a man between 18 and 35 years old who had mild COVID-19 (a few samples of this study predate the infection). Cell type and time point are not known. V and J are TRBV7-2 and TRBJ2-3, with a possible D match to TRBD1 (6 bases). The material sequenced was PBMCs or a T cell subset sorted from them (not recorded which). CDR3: CASSRVAGAADTQYF. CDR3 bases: TGTGCCAGCAGCCGAGTGGCAGGGGCCGCAGATACGCAGTATTTT.